One sample yielded the 12 T cell receptor beta chains listed below, sequenced in a study of blood T cell repertoires in COVID-19. TCRdb's table, derived via immunoSEQ multiplex PCR, lists solely in-frame clones and lacks some. The sample records 400,000 or so clones, over 75% being singletons. Material for sequencing was peripheral blood. The receptors derive from a middle-aged woman with COVID-19, enrolled during active disease.

The chain is built from TRBV7-9 and TRBJ2-1; 8 bases agree with TRBD2. V lost 2 bases and J lost 5; bases outside the gene matches: 11. Germline V CDR1 and CDR2: SEHNR, FQNEAQ (reference sequence). There are 17 residues in the CDR3. DNA for the CDR3: TGTGCCAGCAGCTTAATCCAGCGGGGGAAGAGAAACAATGAGCAGTTCTTC. Protein sequence: CASSLIQRGKRNNEQFF.

The chain carries TRBV27 and TRBJ1-2; 10 positions match TRBD1. The germline V gene has CDR1 MNHEY and CDR2 SMNVEV (reference sequence). V dropped 3 bases and J dropped 2; count of bases not matched to a gene: 0. This CDR3 contains 14 residues. This CDR3 is CASSLDRGNYGYTF. The CDR3 DNA sequence: TGTGCCAGCAGTTTGGACAGGGGGAACTATGGCTACACCTTC.

The V call is TRBV6-2 or TRBV6-3, the J call TRBJ1-6, with 8 bases matching TRBD1. Germline lookup yields CDR1 MNHEY and CDR2 SVGEGT. The CDR3 length is 16 residues. V lost 4 bases, J lost 8 bases, and 10 bases stayed unmatched. Written as DNA, the CDR3 is TGTGCCAGCAGTTTCGACAGGGGAGTCCTTTATTCACCCCTCCACTTT. Translation gives CASSFDRGVLYSPLHF.

The chain joins TRBV7-8 to TRBJ1-1; maybe TRBD1 (5 bases). V shed 5 bases and J shed 2 bases, with 18 bases lying between them. Germline values: CDR1 SGHVS, CDR2 FQNEAQ. The CDR3 totals 16 residues. The DNA of the CDR3 is TGTGCCAGCAGCCTCAGGGTAGGGATCGGTAACACTGAAGCTTTCTTT. Translation gives CASSLRVGIGNTEAFF.

There are a few counts of this clone. Compared with germline, one end of the junction differs, possibly owing to a read error. The chain carries TRBV7-8 and TRBJ1-1, with 7 bases matching TRBD1. Germline CDR1 and CDR2: SGHVS and FQNEAQ. CDR3 length equals 12 residues. The CDR3 here is CASSPRTGPWDF. In DNA form, the CDR3 reads TGTGCCAGCAGCCCGCGGACAGGTCCATGGGACTTT.

The rearrangement uses TRBV11-2 and TRBJ2-7; TRBD1 aligns across 8 bases. V gave up 5 bases and J gave up 10 bases; unmatched junction bases: 13. The germline CDR1 and CDR2 sequences are SGHAT and FQNNGV. The CDR3 sequence is 14 residues long. The CDR3: CASSLPGTGVPQYF. The CDR3 DNA is TGTGCCAGCAGCCTCCCCGGGACAGGTGTCCCCCAGTACTTC.

V and J are TRBV6-4 and TRBJ2-1, with TRBD2 matching over 15 bases. V gave up 2 bases and J gave up 1 base; unmatched junction bases: 12. In germline, CDR1 is MRHNA, CDR2 SNTAGT. The CDR3 runs to 21 residues. This CDR3 is CASSDQTPGLAGGGSYNEQFF. In DNA form, the CDR3 reads TGTGCCAGCAGTGACCAGACTCCGGGACTAGCGGGGGGCGGGTCCTACAATGAGCAGTTCTTC.

The sample holds a few counts of this clone. J is TRBJ1-1 and V is TRBV5-6, with a tentative D call TRBD1 (5 bases). CDR3 length: 14 residues. Germline CDR1 reads SGHDT; CDR2 reads YYEEEE. V dropped 2 bases and J dropped 4 bases, with 12 bases sitting between them. The CDR3: CASSFRGEVTEAFF. In DNA, the CDR3 is TGTGCCAGCAGCTTTCGGGGGGAGGTCACTGAAGCTTTCTTT.

The V gene is TRBV7-2, the J gene TRBJ1-1; TRBD1 aligns across 8 bases. The germline CDR1 and CDR2 sequences are SGHTA and FQGNSA. The J segment lost 4 bases and the V segment lost 6 bases, leaving 7 bases of the junction unmatched. CDR3 size: 14 residues. The CDR3 region has the DNA TGTGCCAGCAGGGCAGGGGGCGCGAGCACTGAAGCTTTCTTT. This gives the protein CASRAGGASTEAFF.

The gene calls are TRBV11-1 and TRBJ2-2; D is possibly TRBD2 (5 bases). The CDR3 runs 16 residues. Germline V gene sequence: CDR1 SGHAT, CDR2 FQDESV (reference sequence). The V and J ends lost 5 bases and 0 bases respectively, with 13 bases between them. The CDR3 loop reads CASSPVGRTNTGELFF. The DNA of the CDR3 is TGTGCCAGCAGCCCTGTAGGGAGAACGAACACCGGGGAGCTGTTTTTT.

The chain joins TRBV4-1 to TRBJ2-7; 7 bases align to TRBD1. In germline, CDR1 is MGHRA, CDR2 YSYEKL. J gave up 3 bases and V 1 base, and 6 bases lay outside the gene matches. CDR3 length equals 15 residues. CDR3 bases: TGCGCCAGCAGCCAAGCGCCGACAGGGAGCTACGAGCAGTACTTC. Encoded protein: CASSQAPTGSYEQYF.

The genes are TRBV2 and TRBJ2-7; 8 nucleotides match TRBD1. CDR3 size: 14 residues. The germline gives CDR1 SNHLY, CDR2 FYNNEI. Trimming removed 8 bases from V and 4 bases from J; junction bases left unmatched: 10. The CDR3, as DNA: TGTGCCAGCGGGGGGCGGACAGGGAATTACGAGCAGTACTTC. Encoded protein: CASGGRTGNYEQYF.